These T cell receptor beta chains were read from a single sample in a study of blood T cell repertoires in COVID-19. Assay used: immunoSEQ multiplex PCR; TCRdb lists only in-frame clones, some missing. The table lists over 250,000 clones, about 81% of them singletons, with around 3.9% in the top ten. Sequencing was performed on PBMCs or T cells enriched from blood (not recorded which). These receptors were taken from a young man with acute COVID-19. CDR3s include the opening cysteine and the closing phenylalanine or tryptophan. D genes are given only for firm matches. Rows may omit the clone size; those that give it use once, few, many or a size class.

TRBJ1-1	NA	NA	TRBV4-2	TGTGCCAGCAGCCAGAGGAACACTGAAGCTTTCTTT	CASSQRNTEAFF
TRBJ1-2	NA	NA	TRBV29-1	TGCAGCGTTGAAGTGCACAGCACTAACTATGGCTACACCTTC	CSVEVHSTNYGYTF
TRBJ2-3	NA	NA	TRBV5-1	TGCGCCAGCAGGACTCCGTCAGATACGCAGTATTTT	CASRTPSDTQYF
TRBJ1-2	NA	NA	TRBV12-3/TRBV12-4	TGTGCCAGCAGTTTGGCGGAGAACTATGGCTACACCTTC	CASSLAENYGYTF
TRBJ1-5	NA	TRBD1	TRBV19	TGTGCCAGTAGAGGACAGGGGATAAGCAATCAGCCCCAGCATTTT	CASRGQGISNQPQHF
TRBJ1-1	NA	NA	TRBV25-1	TGTGCCAGCAGTGGGCAGGGGCTGAACACTGAAGCTTTCTTT	CASSGQGLNTEAFF
TRBJ2-2	NA	TRBD1	TRBV19	TGTGCCAGTATTTTGACCGGGACAGGGGCCACCGGGGAGCTGTTTTTT	CASILTGTGATGELFF
TRBJ2-1	few	NA	TRBV3-1/TRBV3-2	TGTGCCAGCAGCCGAACGACAGGGACTTTTGGTGAGCAGTTCTTC	CASSRTTGTFGEQFF
TRBJ1-2	NA	NA	TRBV9	TGTGCCAGCAGCGGGCAGTCCCCCGTCACCTTC	CASSGQSPVTF
TRBJ1-5	NA	TRBD1	TRBV6-2/TRBV6-3	TGTGCCAGCAGTCCACACCGAGTCCGGGACAGGGGAGTTAGCAATCAGCCCCAGCATTTT	CASSPHRVRDRGVSNQPQHF
TRBJ1-2	NA	NA	TRBV7-9	TGTGCCAGCAAAGGCGAGGACTATGGCTACACCTTC	CASKGEDYGYTF
TRBJ1-4	few	NA	TRBV12-5	TGTGCTAGTGGTTTACAACGGGCCGGGGTTAATGAAAAACTGTTTTTT	CASGLQRAGVNEKLFF
TRBJ1-5	NA	NA	TRBV10-1	TGCGCCAGCAGTTTCGGGGAGGGTCAGCCCCAGCATTTT	CASSFGEGQPQHF
TRBJ1-5	NA	TRBD1	TRBV5-8	TGTGCCAGCAGATGGGACAGGGCTCAGCCCCAGCATTTT	CASRWDRAQPQHF
TRBJ1-2	NA	NA	TRBV10-3	TGTGCCATCAAGGACAGCCGTGACGGCTACACCTTC	CAIKDSRDGYTF
TRBJ2-1	NA	TRBD2	TRBV4-3	TGCGCCAGCAGCGAGAGGGTGATCAGGACTAGCGGGAGAAGCGGAGATGAGCAGTTCTTC	CASSERVIRTSGRSGDEQFF
TRBJ1-5	NA	TRBD1	TRBV27	TGTGCCAGCAGTGCCCCCGGGACAGCGAAGCAGCATTTT	CASSAPGTAKQHF
TRBJ2-1	NA	TRBD2	TRBV7-2	TGTGCCAGCAGATCAATAGCGGGGCTAAGAAATGAGCAGTTCTTC	CASRSIAGLRNEQFF
TRBJ1-1	few	NA	TRBV5-1	TGTGCCAGCAGCTTGGTGGCAGGGCGGCTCACTGAAGCTTTCTTT	CASSLVAGRLTEAFF
TRBJ1-6	NA	NA	TRBV27	TGTGCCACTAAGGAAGAGGGAAACTCACCCCTCCACTTT	CATKEEGNSPLHF
TRBJ2-5	NA	NA	TRBV28	TGTGCCAGCAGTTTGTGGGAAGGACAGCAAGAGACCCAGTACTTC	CASSLWEGQQETQYF
TRBJ1-5	NA	NA	TRBV19	TGTGCCAGTAGTGGAGCGGTAAGCAATCAGCCCCAGCATTTT	CASSGAVSNQPQHF
TRBJ2-6	NA	TRBD1	TRBV2	TGTGCCAGCAGGGCGACGACAGGGGGAAATAACGTCCTGACTTTC	CASRATTGGNNVLTF
TRBJ2-3	once	NA	TRBV19	TGTGCCAGTAGTATAGATTTGCAGGGTGGTACGCAGTATTTT	CASSIDLQGGTQYF
TRBJ2-2	NA	NA	TRBV11-2	TGTGCCAGCAGCTTAGAAAGGACTTCATCCGGGGAGCTGTTTTTT	CASSLERTSSGELFF
TRBJ2-3	once	NA	TRBV9	TGTGCCAGCAGCGAGACAGGAAGCACAGATACGCAGTATTTT	CASSETGSTDTQYF
TRBJ1-2	NA	NA	TRBV19	TGTGCCAGTACAAATAATTCCGGGGTTTCCTATGGCTACACCTTC	CASTNNSGVSYGYTF
TRBJ2-5	NA	NA	TRBV28	TGTGCCAGCAGTTATGCCCAAAGCCAGACCCAGTACTTC	CASSYAQSQTQYF
TRBJ1-1	NA	NA	TRBV6-9	TGTGCCATATACCGGGGGGGACGGGGTGGTTTTGGCACTGAAGCTTTCTTT	CAIYRGGRGGFGTEAFF